This T cell receptor beta chain is drawn from a study of Ad26.COV2.S vaccination and SARS-CoV-2 variants. Study background: Vaccine-arm donor from the placebo-controlled COV1001 Ad26.COV2.S trial.

This clone was recorded only once. What it binds is unknown. Treatment described: some 20 received Ad26.COV2.S at low or high dose, single or two shots; about 5 received placebo; per-sample allocation not given. Samples analyzed were those drawn on day 63 after the first vaccine or placebo injection. Donation came from an adult in Boston who was aged 18-55 years. The method was immunoSEQ multiplex PCR; TCRdb's version includes in-frame clones alone and lacks a portion of them. The profile shows roughly 320,000 clones, around 90% of them singletons. Germline loops: CDR1 GTSNPN, CDR2 SVGIG (reference sequence). The CDR3 consists of 15 residues. V lost 3 bases and J lost 3, with 14 bases in between. Findings and limits, study-wide: Among vaccine recipients, spike-specific TCR breadth exceeded that of placebo recipients.

Specimen: peripheral blood, collected in a trial of Ad26.COV2.S vaccine versus placebo. The receptor was isolated from a person aged 18-65 years who received the Ad26.COV2.S COVID-19 vaccine or a placebo. V is TRBV30 and J is TRBJ1-4; D is possibly TRBD1 (5 bases). CDR3: CAWRVGRVSNEKLFF. In nucleotides, the CDR3 is TGTGCCTGGAGAGTGGGGCGGGTCTCTAATGAAAAACTGTTTTTT.